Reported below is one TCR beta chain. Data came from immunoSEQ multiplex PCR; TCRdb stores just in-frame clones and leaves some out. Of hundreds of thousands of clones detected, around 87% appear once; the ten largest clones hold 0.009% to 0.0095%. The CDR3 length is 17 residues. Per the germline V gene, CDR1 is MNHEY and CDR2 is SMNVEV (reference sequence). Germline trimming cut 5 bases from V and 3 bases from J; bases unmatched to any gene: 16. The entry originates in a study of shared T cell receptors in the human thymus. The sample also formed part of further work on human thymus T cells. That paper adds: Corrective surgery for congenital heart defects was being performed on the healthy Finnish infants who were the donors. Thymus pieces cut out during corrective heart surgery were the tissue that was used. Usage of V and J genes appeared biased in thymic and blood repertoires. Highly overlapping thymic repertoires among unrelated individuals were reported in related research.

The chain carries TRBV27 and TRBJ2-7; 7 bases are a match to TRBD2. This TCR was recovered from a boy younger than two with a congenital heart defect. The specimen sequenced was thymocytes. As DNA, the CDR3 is TGTGCCAGCAGTCCCATCCGGAGCGGCGGGAGATTCTACGAGCAGTACTTC. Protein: CASSPIRSGGRFYEQYF.